Here is one T cell receptor beta chain with its context. No antigen is known for it. The entry originates in a study of cytomegalovirus exposure and HLA in healthy donors. The junction had 1 base not matched to a gene; V was cut back by 0 bases and J by 1 base. Germline loops: CDR1 LNHDA, CDR2 SQIVND (reference sequence). This CDR3 region has 15 residues. Study results and limitations: TCR beta sequences reportedly predicted the HLA-A and HLA-B alleles of most subjects accurately. Association with HLA alleles at 0.05 false discovery rate was found for around 17,000 TCR beta sequences in a later analysis. Investigators reported around 150 TCR beta chains as tied to cytomegalovirus.

Vbeta (60) and Jbeta (13) primers were used in the PCR. Produced via immunoSEQ multiplex PCR; TCRdb's table is partial and in-frame only. The sample yields 72,000 or so clones, around 74% seen once. This clonotype originated in a human donor in good health. Source material: PBMCs. The J gene is TRBJ2-7, the V gene TRBV19; 9 nucleotides align to TRBD1. CDR3 in amino acids: CASSIDGQGSYEQYF. In nucleotides, the CDR3 is TGTGCCAGTAGTATAGATGGACAGGGGTCCTACGAGCAGTACTTC.